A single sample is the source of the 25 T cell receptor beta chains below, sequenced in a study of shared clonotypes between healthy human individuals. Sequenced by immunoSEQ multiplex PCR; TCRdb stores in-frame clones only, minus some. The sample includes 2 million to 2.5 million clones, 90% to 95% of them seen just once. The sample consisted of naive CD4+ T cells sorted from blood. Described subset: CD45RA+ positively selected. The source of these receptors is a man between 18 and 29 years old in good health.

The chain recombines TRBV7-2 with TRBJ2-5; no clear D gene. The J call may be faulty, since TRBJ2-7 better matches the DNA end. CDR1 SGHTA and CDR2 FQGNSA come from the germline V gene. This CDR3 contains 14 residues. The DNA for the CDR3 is TGTGCCAGCAGCTTACGACGGTTCTCCTACGAGCAGTACTTC. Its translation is CASSLRRFSYEQYF.

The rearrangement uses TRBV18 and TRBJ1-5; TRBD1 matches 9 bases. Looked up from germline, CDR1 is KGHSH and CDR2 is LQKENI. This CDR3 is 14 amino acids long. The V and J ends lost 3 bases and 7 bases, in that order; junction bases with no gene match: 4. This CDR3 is CASSPGQGQQPQHF. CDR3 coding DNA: TGTGCCAGCTCACCGGGACAGGGTCAACAGCCCCAGCATTTT. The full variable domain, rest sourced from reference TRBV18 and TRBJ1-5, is NAGVMQNPRHLVRRRGQEARLRCSPMKGHSHVYWYRQLPEEGLKFMVYLQKENIIDESGMPKERFSAEFPKEGPSILRIQQVVRGDSAAYFCASSPGQGQQPQHFGDGTRLSIL.

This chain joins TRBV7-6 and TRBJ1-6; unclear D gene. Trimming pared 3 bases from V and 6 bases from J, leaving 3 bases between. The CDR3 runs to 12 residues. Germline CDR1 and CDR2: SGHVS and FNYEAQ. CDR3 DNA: TGTGCCAGCAGCTTGAGTAATTCACCCCTCCACTTT. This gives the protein CASSLSNSPLHF.

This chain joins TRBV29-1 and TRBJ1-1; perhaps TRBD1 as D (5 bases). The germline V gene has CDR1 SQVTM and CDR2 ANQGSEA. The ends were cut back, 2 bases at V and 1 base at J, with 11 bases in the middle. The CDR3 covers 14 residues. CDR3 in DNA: TGCAGCGTTGAAAGGCAGGGAGAGAACACTGAAGCTTTCTTT. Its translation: CSVERQGENTEAFF.

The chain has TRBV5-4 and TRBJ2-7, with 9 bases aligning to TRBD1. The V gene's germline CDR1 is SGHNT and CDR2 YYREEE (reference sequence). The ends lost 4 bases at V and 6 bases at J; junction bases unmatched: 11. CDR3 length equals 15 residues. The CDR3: CASSKPTDRGSEQYF. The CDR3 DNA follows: TGTGCCAGCAGCAAACCCACGGACAGGGGTTCCGAGCAGTACTTC.

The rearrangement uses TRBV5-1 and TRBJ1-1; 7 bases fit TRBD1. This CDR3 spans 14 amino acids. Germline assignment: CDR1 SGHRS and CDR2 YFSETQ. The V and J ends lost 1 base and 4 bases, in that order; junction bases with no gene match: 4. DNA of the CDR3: TGCGCCAGCAGCTTGAGGGGGCCGGGCACTGAAGCTTTCTTT. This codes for CASSLRGPGTEAFF.

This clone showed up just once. The CDR3 region is CASSQLAGKSSGELFF. The CDR3 nucleotides read TGCGCCAGCAGCCAACTAGCGGGAAAGTCGTCCGGGGAGCTGTTTTTT. The chain joins TRBV4-3 to TRBJ2-2; 9 bases map to TRBD2. CDR3 length equals 16 residues. Germline assignment: CDR1 LGHNA and CDR2 YSLEER. With V trimmed by 2 bases and J by 6 bases, 7 bases remained unmatched.

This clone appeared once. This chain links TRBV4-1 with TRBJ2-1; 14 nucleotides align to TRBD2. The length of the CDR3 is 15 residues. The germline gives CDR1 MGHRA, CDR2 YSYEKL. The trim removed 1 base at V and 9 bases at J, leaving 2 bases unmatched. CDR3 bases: TGCGCCAGCAGCCAAGGACTAGCGGGGGGGCGTGAGCAGTTCTTC. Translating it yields CASSQGLAGGREQFF.

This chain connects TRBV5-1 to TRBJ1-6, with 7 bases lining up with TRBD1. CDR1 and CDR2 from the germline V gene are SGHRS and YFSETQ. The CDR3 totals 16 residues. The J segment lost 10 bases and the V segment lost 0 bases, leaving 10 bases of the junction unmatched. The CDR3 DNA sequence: TGCGCCAGCAGCTTGGTACAGGGGTTCCAGAAGTCACCCCTCCACTTT. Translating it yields CASSLVQGFQKSPLHF.

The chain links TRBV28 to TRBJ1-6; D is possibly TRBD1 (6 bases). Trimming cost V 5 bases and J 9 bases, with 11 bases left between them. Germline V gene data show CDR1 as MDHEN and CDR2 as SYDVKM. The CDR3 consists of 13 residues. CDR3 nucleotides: TGTGCCAGCAGTGAATACAGGGTTTCACCCCTCCACTTT. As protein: CASSEYRVSPLHF.

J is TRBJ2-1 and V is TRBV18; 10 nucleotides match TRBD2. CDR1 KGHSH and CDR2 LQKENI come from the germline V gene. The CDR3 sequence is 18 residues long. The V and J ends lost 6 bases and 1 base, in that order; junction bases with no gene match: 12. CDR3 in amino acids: CASSRPKLAGPSYNEQFF. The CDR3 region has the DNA TGTGCCAGCTCCCGGCCCAAACTAGCGGGGCCTTCCTACAATGAGCAGTTCTTC.

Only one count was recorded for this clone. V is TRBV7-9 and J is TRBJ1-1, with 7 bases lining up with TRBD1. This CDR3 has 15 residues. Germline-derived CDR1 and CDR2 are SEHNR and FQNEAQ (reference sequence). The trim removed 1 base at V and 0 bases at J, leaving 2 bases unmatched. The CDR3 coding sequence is TGTGCCAGCAGCTTAGAACAGGGGATGAACACTGAAGCTTTCTTT. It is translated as CASSLEQGMNTEAFF.

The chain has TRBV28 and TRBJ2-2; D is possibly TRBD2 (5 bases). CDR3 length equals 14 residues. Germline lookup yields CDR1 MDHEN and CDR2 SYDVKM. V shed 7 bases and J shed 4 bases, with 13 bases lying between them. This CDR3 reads CASIRGISTGELFF. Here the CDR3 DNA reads TGTGCCAGCATTCGGGGTATTAGCACCGGGGAGCTGTTTTTT.

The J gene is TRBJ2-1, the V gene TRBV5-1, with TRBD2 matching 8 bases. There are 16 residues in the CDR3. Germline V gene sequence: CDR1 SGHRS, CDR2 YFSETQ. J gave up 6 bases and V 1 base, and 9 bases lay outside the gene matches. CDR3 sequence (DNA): TGCGCCAGCAGCTTGCTCGGGGGGGCCACGAGCAATGAGCAGTTCTTC. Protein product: CASSLLGGATSNEQFF.

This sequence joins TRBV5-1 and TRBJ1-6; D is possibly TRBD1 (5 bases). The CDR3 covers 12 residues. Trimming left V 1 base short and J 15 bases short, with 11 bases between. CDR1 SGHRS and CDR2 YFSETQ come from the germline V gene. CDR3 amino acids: CASSLNQGGLHF. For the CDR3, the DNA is TGCGCCAGCAGCTTGAACCAGGGTGGCCTCCACTTT.

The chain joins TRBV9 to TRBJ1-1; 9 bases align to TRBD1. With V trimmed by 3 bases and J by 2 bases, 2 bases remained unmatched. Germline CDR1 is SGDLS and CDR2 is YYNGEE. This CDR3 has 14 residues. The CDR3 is CASSAGQGNTEAFF. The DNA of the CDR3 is TGTGCCAGCAGCGCGGGACAGGGTAACACTGAAGCTTTCTTT. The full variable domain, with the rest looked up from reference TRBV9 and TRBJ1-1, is DSGVTQTPKHLITATGQRVTLRCSPRSGDLSVYWYQQSLDQGLQFLIQYYNGEERAKGNILERFSAQQFPDLHSELNLSSLELGDSALYFCASSAGQGNTEAFFGQGTRLTVV.

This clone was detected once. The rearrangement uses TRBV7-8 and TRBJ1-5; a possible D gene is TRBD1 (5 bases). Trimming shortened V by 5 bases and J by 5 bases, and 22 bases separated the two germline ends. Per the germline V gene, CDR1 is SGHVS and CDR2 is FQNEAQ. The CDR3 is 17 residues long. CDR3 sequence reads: CASSARTTAPLDQPQHF. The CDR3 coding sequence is TGTGCCAGCAGCGCTCGGACAACTGCCCCTCTAGATCAGCCCCAGCATTTT.

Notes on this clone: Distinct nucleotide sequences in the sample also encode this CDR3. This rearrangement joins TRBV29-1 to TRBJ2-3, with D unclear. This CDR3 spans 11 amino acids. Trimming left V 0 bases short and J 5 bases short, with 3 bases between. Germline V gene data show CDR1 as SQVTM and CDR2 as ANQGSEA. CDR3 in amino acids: CSVEERDTQYF. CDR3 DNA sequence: TGCAGCGTTGAAGAACGAGATACGCAGTATTTT.

The CDR3 protein is CASSLDTTTGYEQYF. The CDR3 coding sequence is TGTGCCAGCTCACTCGATACTACGACGGGGTACGAGCAGTACTTC. The chain carries TRBV18 and TRBJ2-7, with a weak D call TRBD2 (5 bases). V shed 4 bases and J shed 4 bases, with 17 bases lying between them. The germline V gene has CDR1 KGHSH and CDR2 LQKENI. The CDR3 has 15 amino acids.

The CDR3 sequence is CPSYEQYF. The DNA for the CDR3 is TGTCCTTCCTACGAGCAGTACTTC. The rearrangement links TRBV21-1 to TRBJ2-7; the D call in the table, TRBD2, was not verified against the DNA. TRBV21-1 represents a pseudogene. The CDR3 has 8 residues.

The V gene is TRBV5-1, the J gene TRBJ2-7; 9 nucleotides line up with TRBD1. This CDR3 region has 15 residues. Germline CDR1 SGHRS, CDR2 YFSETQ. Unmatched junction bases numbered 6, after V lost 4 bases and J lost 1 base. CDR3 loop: CASSPDRGKSYEQYF. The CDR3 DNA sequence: TGCGCCAGCAGCCCGGACAGGGGAAAATCCTACGAGCAGTACTTC. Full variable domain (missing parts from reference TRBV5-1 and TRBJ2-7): KAGVTQTPRYLIKTRGQQVTLSCSPISGHRSVSWYQQTPGQGLQFLFEYFSETQRNKGNFPGRFSGRQFSNSRSEMNVSTLELGDSALYLCASSPDRGKSYEQYFGPGTRLTVT.

In nucleotides, the CDR3 is TGCGCCAGCAGCCAAGATAACCTAGCGGGAGGAACCCACTTTCGTTACGAGCAGTACTTC. Its protein product is CASSQDNLAGGTHFRYEQYF. The chain is built from TRBV4-1 and TRBJ2-7; TRBD2 aligns across 11 bases. The CDR3 spans 20 residues. V gave up 0 bases and J gave up 4 bases; unmatched junction bases: 17. The V gene's germline CDR1 is MGHRA and CDR2 YSYEKL.

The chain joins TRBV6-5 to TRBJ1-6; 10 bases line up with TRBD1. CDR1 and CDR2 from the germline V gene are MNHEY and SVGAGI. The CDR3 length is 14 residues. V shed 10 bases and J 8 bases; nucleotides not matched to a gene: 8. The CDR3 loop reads CATGTGQGYSPLHF. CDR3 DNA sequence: TGTGCCACCGGGACGGGACAGGGGTATTCACCCCTCCACTTT.

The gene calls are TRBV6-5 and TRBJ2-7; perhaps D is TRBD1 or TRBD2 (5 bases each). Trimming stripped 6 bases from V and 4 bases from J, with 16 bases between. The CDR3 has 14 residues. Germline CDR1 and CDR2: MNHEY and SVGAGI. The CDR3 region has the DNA TGTGCCAGCAGAAACCGGGACGGCGGATACGAGCAGTACTTC. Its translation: CASRNRDGGYEQYF.

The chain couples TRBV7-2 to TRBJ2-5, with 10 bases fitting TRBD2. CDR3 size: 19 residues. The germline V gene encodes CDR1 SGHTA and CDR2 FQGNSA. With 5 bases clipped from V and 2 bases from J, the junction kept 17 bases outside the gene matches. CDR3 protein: CASSPRAERLAGLQETQYF. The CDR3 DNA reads TGTGCCAGCAGCCCTCGCGCTGAACGACTAGCGGGTTTACAAGAGACCCAGTACTTC.